This T cell receptor beta chain was captured by sequencing in a study of T cells in localized non-small cell lung cancer. Germline-derived CDR1 and CDR2 are SEHNR and FQNEAQ (reference sequence). Trimming cost V 5 bases and J 6 bases, with 17 bases left between them. This CDR3 comprises 15 residues. On this clone: Its antigen remains unidentified.

Only in-frame clones appear in the TCRdb table, and some are missing; sequencing was by immunoSEQ multiplex PCR. The table lists around 91,000 clones, 87% of them singletons, with around 14% in the top ten. Overall study results and limits: The appearance of a median roughly 61 of the top 100 tumor clones was seen in adjacent lung.

The source is a man between 40 and 69 years old with stage I squamous cell lung carcinoma. Sequenced material: peripheral blood, taken before any cancer treatment. V is TRBV7-9 and J is TRBJ2-1; D ambiguous. This CDR3 is CASSPGPPRVNEQFF. DNA of the CDR3: TGTGCCAGCAGCCCCGGCCCCCCGCGAGTCAATGAGCAGTTCTTC.